This TCR beta chain appears in the sequencing data of a study of Graves' ophthalmopathy and Graves' hyperthyroidism. Turning to the study itself: Peripheral blood samples were taken at initial diagnosis, before any treatment. Findings and caveats of the study: The model predicted ophthalmopathy progression with over 60% sensitivity and 72.22% specificity.

V was shortened by 4 bases and J by 1 base, with 12 bases between the two germline ends. Germline CDR1 and CDR2: SGHRS and YFSETQ. The length of the CDR3 is 16 residues. The study amplified TCR beta CDR3 regions using RNA transcripts. In the first round, RT-PCR was carried out with HTBI primers, and a multiplex PCR formed the second round. TCRdb called the multiplex PCR reads again in MiXCR, with one record for every CDR3 protein. The sample records about 340,000 distinct CDR3 sequences, roughly 15% being singletons. In this sample, this clonotype turned up many times. Its antigen remains unidentified.

The chain combines TRBV5-1 with TRBJ2-6; no reliable D call. The sequenced sample was peripheral blood. The source of this sequence is an adult man with Graves' ophthalmopathy. CDR3 region: CASSMERRSGANVLTF. The CDR3 nucleotides read TGCGCCAGCAGCATGGAACGGAGATCTGGGGCCAACGTCCTGACTTTC.